This TCR beta chain stems from a study of blood T cell repertoires in COVID-19. Overall study: Samples of COVID-19 (acute and convalescent) were obtained from the United States, Italy and Spain.

Using immunoSEQ multiplex PCR, the repertoire was profiled, and TCRdb retains in-frame clones only, with some absent. The data show about 320,000 clones, with 90% seen just once and 2.6% held by the top ten. All enrollees were about 18 to 89 years old and from some 24 US areas. Cohort 3 recovered donors had two negative PCRs, clearance, or symptom resolution. The sequence was collected from a man aged 55 to 70 who had recovered from COVID-19. The source material was PBMCs or T cells enriched from blood (not recorded which).

The CDR3 sequence is CASSYSLAGTRNIQYF. The CDR3 DNA reads TGTGCCAGCAGTTACTCACTAGCGGGGACGAGGAACATTCAGTACTTC. The rearrangement joins TRBV6-2 or TRBV6-3 to TRBJ2-4; 10 bases are shared with TRBD2. V trimming: 0 bases; J trimming: 7 bases; junction bases outside the gene matches: 6. Germline V gene data show CDR1 as MNHEY and CDR2 as SVGEGT. The CDR3 is 16 amino acids.